This T cell receptor (beta chain) was captured in a study of blood T cells in healthy people across ages. V lost 1 base to trimming and J lost 2 bases, with 17 bases between them. The CDR3 spans 17 residues. Per the germline V gene, CDR1 is LGHDT and CDR2 is YNNKEL (reference sequence). The authors ran a second PCR of roughly 7 to 11 cycles using a sample-barcoded 5' primer and a J-beta primer mix. One entry per CDR3 protein, called by TCRdb with MiXCR from the 5' RACE reads. The table has more than 650,000 distinct CDR3 sequences, 20% to 30% seen once. In its sample, this clonotype was seen a few times. The sample was also reused in another study, on T cells of mothers and their children.

The TCR sequence derives from a boy younger than 18 in good health. The chain combines TRBV3-1 with TRBJ2-5; no clear D. The material sequenced was blood. This CDR3 reads CASSQVLLDWPQETQYF. CDR3 in DNA: TGTGCCAGCAGCCAAGTCCTCCTGGATTGGCCACAAGAGACCCAGTACTTC.